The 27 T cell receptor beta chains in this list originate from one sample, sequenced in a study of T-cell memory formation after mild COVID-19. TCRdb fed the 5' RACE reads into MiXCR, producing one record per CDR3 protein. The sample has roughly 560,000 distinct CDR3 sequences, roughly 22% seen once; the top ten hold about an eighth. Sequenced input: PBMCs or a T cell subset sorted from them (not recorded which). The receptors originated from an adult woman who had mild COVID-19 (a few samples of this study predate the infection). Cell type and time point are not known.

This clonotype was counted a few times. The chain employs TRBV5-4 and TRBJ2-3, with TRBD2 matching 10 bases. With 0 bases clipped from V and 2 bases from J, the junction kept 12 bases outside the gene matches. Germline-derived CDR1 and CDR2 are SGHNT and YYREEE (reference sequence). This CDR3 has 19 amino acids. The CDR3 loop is CASSLGLLVAGGTTDTQYF. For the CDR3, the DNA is TGTGCCAGCAGCTTGGGTTTATTGGTAGCGGGAGGAACCACAGATACGCAGTATTTT.

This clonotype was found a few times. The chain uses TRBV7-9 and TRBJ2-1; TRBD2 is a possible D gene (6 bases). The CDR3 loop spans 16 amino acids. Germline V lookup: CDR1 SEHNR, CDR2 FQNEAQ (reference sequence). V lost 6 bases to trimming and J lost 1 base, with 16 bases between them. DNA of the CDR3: TGTGCCAGCAGTAAATCCGGGACTCTATCCTACAATGAGCAGTTCTTC. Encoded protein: CASSKSGTLSYNEQFF.

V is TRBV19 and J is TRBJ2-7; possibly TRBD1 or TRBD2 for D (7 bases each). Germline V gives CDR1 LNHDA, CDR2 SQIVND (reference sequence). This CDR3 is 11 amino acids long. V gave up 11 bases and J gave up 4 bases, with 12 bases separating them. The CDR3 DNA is TGTGCCTCAGCGGGACAGTACGAGCAGTACTTC. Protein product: CASAGQYEQYF. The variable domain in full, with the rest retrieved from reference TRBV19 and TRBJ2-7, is DGGITQSPKYLFRKEGQNVTLSCEQNLNHDAMYWYRQDPGQGLRLIYYSQIVNDFQKGDIAEGYSVSREKKESFPLTVTSAQKNPTAFYLCASAGQYEQYFGPGTRLTVT.

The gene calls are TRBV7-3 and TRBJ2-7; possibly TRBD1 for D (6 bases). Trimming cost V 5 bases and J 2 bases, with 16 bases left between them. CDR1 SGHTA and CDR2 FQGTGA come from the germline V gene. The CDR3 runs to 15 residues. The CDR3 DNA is TGTGCCAGCAGCAACACCGACAGGCCTCCCTACGAGCAGTACTTC. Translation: CASSNTDRPPYEQYF.

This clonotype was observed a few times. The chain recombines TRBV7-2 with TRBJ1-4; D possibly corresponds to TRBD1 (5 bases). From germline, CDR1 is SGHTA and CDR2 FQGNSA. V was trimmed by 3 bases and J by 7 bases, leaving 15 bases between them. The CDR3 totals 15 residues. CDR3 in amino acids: CASSFRGSIIEKLFF. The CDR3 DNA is TGTGCCAGCAGCTTTCGGGGCAGCATCATTGAAAAACTGTTTTTT.

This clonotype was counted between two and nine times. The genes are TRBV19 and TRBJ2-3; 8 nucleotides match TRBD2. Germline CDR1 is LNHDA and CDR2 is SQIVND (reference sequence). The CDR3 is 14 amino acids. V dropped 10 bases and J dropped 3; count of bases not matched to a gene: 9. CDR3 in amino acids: CATATSGSTDTQYF. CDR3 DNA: TGTGCCACCGCAACTAGCGGAAGTACAGATACGCAGTATTTT.

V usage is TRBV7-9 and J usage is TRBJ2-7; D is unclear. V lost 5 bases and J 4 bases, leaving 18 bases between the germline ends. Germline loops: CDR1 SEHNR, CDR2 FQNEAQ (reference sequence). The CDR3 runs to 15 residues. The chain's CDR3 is CASSDDPSQGYEQYF. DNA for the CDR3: TGTGCCAGCAGCGACGATCCCTCGCAAGGTTACGAGCAGTACTTC.

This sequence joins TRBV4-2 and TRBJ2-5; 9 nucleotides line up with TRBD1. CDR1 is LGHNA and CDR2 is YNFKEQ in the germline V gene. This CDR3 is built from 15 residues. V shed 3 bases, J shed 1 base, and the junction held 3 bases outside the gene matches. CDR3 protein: CASSQGGQGQETQYF. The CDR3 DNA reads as TGTGCCAGCAGCCAGGGGGGACAGGGCCAAGAGACCCAGTACTTC.

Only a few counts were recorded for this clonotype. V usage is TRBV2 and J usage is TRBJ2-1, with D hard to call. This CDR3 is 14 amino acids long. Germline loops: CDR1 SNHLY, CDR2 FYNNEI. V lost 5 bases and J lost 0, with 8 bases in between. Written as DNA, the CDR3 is TGTGCCAGCAGTTCAGAGAACTCCTACAATGAGCAGTTCTTC. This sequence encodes CASSSENSYNEQFF.

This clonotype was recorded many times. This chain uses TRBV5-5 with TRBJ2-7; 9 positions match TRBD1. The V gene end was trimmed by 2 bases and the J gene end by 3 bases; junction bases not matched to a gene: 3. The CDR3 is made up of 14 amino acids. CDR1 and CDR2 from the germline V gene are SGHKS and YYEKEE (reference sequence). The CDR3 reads CASSLEGQGYEQYF. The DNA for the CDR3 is TGTGCCAGCAGCTTAGAGGGACAGGGCTACGAGCAGTACTTC.

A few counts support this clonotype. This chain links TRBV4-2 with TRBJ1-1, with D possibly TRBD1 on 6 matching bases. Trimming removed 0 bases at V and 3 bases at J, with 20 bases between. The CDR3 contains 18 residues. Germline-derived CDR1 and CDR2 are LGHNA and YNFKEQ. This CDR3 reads CASSQDKGVWGYDTEAFF. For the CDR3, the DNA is TGTGCCAGCAGCCAAGATAAGGGGGTATGGGGATATGACACTGAAGCTTTCTTT.

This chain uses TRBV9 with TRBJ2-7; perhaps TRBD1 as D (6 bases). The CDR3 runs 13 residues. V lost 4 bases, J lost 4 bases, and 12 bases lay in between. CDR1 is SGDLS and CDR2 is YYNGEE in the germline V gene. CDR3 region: CASSLKGQYEQYF. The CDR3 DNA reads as TGTGCCAGCAGCCTAAAGGGACAATACGAGCAGTACTTC.

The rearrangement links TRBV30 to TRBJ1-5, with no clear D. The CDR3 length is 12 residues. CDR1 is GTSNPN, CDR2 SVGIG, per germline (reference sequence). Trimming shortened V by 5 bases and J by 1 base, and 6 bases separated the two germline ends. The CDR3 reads CAWARSNQPQHF. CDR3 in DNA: TGTGCCTGGGCGAGGAGCAATCAGCCCCAGCATTTT.

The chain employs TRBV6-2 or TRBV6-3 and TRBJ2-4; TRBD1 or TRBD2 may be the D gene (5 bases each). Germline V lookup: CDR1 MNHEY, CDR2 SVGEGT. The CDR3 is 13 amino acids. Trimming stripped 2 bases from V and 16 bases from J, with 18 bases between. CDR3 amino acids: CASSYGSTKGQYF. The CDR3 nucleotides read TGTGCCAGCAGTTACGGTTCGACTAAAGGACAATACTTC.

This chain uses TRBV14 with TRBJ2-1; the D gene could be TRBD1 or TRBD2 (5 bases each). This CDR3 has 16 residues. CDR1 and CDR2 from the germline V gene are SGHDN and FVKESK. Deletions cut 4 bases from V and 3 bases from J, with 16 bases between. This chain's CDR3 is CASSRIGTAYYNEQFF. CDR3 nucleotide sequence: TGTGCCAGCAGCCGAATCGGGACCGCTTACTACAATGAGCAGTTCTTC.

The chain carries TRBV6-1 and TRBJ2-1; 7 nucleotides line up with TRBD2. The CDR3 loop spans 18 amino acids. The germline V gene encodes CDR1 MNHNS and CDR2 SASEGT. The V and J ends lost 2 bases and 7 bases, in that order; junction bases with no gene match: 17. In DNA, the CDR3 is TGTGCCAGCAGTGAACGGGGCGGGAGCGGAGCTGGGGGGAATGAGCAGTTCTTC. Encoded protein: CASSERGGSGAGGNEQFF.

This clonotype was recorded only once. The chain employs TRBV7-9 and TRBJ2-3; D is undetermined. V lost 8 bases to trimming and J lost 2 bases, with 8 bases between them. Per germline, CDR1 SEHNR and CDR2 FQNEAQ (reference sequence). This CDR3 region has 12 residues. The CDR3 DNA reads TGTGCCAGCGGGCTTAACACAGATACGCAGTATTTT. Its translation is CASGLNTDTQYF.

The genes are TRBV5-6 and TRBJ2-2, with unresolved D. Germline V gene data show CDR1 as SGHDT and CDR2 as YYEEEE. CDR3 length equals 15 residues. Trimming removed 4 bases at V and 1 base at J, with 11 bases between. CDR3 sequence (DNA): TGTGCCAGCAGCCCCGGGTTGGTGAACACCGGGGAGCTGTTTTTT. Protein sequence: CASSPGLVNTGELFF.

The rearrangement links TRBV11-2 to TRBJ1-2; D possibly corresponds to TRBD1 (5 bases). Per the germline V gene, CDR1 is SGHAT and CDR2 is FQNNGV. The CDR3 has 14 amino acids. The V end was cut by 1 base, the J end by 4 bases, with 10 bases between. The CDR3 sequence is CASSLVRGLYGYTF. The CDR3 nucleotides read TGTGCCAGCAGCTTAGTGAGGGGTCTCTATGGCTACACCTTC.

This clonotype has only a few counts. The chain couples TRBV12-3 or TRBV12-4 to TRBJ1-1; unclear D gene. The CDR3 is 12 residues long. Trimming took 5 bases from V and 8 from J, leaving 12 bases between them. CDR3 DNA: TGTGCCAGCAGTCCCCGGACGGGGGAAGCTTTCTTT. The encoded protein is CASSPRTGEAFF.

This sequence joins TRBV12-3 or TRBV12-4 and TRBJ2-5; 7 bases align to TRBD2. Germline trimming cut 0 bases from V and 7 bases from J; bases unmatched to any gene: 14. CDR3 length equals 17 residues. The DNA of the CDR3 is TGTGCCAGCAGTTTAGCGTGGCAGGGACTAAGATTTTGGACCCAGTACTTC. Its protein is CASSLAWQGLRFWTQYF.

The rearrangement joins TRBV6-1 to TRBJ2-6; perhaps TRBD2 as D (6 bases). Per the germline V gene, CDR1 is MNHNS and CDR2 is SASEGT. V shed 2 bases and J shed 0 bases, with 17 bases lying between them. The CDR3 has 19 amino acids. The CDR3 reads CASSERPGGVSSGANVLTF. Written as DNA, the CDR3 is TGTGCCAGCAGTGAAAGGCCGGGCGGGGTTAGCTCTGGGGCCAACGTCCTGACTTTC.

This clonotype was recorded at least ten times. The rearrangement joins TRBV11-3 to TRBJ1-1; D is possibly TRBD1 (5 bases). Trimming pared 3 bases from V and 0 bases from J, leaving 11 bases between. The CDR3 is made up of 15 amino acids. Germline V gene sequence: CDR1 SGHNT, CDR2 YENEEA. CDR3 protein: CASSLSGGMNTEAFF. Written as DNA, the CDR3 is TGTGCCAGCAGCTTGAGCGGGGGGATGAACACTGAAGCTTTCTTT.

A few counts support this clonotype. CDR3 bases: TGCGCCAGCAGCCCGGCCGGGAGGCCCGACGAGCAGTTCTTC. It specifies CASSPAGRPDEQFF. The V call is TRBV4-3, the J call TRBJ2-1; 7 bases line up with TRBD2. V shed 4 bases and J 10 bases; nucleotides not matched to a gene: 10. There are 14 residues in the CDR3. Germline V gene data show CDR1 as LGHNA and CDR2 as YSLEER.

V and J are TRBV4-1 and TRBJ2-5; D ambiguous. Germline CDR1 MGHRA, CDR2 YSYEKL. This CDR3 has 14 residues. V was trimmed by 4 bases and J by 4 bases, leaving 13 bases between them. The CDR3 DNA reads TGCGCCAGCAGCCCAACGACCAGAGGAGAGACCCAGTACTTC. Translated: CASSPTTRGETQYF.

The CDR3: CASSYGQGAMEAFF. In DNA form, the CDR3 reads TGTGCCAGCAGCTATGGACAGGGGGCGATGGAAGCTTTCTTT. The chain has TRBV5-6 and TRBJ1-1; 11 bases map to TRBD1. Per germline, CDR1 SGHDT and CDR2 YYEEEE. The length of the CDR3 is 14 residues. Trimming took 3 bases from V and 8 from J; bases not matched to a gene: 6.

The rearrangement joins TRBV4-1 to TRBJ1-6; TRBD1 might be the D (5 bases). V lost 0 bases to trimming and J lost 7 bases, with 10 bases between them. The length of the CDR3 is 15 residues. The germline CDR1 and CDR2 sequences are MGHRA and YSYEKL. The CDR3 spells CASSQDGGTNSPLHF. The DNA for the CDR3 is TGCGCCAGCAGCCAAGACGGGGGGACGAATTCACCCCTCCACTTT.